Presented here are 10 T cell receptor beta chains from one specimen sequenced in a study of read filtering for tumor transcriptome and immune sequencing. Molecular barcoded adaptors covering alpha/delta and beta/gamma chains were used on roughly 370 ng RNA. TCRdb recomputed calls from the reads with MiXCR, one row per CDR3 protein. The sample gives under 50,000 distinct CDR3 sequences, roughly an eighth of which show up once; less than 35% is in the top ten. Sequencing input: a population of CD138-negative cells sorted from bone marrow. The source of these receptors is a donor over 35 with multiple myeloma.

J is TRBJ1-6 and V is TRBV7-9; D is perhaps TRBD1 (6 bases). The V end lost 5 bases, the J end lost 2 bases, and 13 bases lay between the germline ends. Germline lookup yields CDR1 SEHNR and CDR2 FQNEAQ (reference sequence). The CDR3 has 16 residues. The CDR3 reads CASSPPGTTYNSPLHF. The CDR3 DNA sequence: TGTGCCAGCAGCCCCCCCGGGACAACCTATAATTCACCCCTCCACTTT.

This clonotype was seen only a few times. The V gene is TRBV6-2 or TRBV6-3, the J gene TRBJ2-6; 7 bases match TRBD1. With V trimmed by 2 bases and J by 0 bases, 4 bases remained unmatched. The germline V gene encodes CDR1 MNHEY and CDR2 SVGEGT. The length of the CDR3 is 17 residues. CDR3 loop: CASSYGTAGSGANVLTF. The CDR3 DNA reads TGTGCCAGCAGTTACGGGACAGCTGGCTCTGGGGCCAACGTCCTGACTTTC.

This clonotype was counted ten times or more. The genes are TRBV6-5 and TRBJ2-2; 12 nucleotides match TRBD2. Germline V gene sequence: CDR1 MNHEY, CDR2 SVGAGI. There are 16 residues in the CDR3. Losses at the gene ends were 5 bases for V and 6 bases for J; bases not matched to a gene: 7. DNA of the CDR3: TGTGCCAGCAGTCTCCGACTAGCGGGAGCCCCCGGGGAGCTGTTTTTT. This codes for CASSLRLAGAPGELFF.

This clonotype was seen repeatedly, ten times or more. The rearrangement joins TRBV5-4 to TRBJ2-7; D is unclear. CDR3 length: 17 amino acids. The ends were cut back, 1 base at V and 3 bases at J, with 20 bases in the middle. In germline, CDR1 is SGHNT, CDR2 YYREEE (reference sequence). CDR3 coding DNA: TGTGCCAGCAGCTTGCGTCGCCCAGCAAATTTCATCTACGAGCAGTACTTC. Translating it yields CASSLRRPANFIYEQYF. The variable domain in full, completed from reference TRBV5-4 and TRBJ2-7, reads ETGVTQSPTHLIKTRGQQVTLRCSSQSGHNTVSWYQQALGQGPQFIFQYYREEENGRGNFPPRFSGLQFPNYSSELNVNALELDDSALYLCASSLRRPANFIYEQYFGPGTRLTVT.

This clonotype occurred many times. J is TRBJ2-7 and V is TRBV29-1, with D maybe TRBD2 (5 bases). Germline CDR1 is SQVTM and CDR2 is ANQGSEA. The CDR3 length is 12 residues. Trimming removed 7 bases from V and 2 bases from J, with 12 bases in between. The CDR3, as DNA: TGCAGCGCTAGGGCGGGCCCCTACGAGCAGTACTTC. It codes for CSARAGPYEQYF.

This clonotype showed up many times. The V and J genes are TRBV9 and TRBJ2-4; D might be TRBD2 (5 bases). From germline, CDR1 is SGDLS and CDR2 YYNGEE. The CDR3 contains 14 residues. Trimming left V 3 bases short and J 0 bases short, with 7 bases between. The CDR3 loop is CASSAGVAKNIQYF. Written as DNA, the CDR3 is TGTGCCAGCAGCGCCGGGGTAGCCAAAAACATTCAGTACTTC.

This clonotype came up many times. The CDR3, as DNA: TGTGCCAGCAGCTTGGCTTTTTCCTACGAGCAGTACTTC. Amino acid sequence: CASSLAFSYEQYF. The chain has TRBV7-9 and TRBJ2-7, with D hard to call. Germline CDR1 SEHNR, CDR2 FQNEAQ (reference sequence). With 3 bases removed from V and 1 base from J, the gap between germline ends came to 7 bases. The CDR3 has 13 amino acids. The variable domain in full, completed from reference TRBV7-9 and TRBJ2-7, reads DTGVSQNPRHKITKRGQNVTFRCDPISEHNRLYWYRQTLGQGPEFLTYFQNEAQLEKSRLLSDRFSAERPKGSFSTLEIQRTEQGDSAMYLCASSLAFSYEQYFGPGTRLTVT.

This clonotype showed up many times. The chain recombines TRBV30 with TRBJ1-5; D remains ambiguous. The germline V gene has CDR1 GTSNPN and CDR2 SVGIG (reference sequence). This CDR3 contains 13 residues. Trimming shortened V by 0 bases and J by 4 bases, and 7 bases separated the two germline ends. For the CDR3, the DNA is TGTGCCTGGAGTGTACGGGGTAATCAGCCCCAGCATTTT. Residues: CAWSVRGNQPQHF.

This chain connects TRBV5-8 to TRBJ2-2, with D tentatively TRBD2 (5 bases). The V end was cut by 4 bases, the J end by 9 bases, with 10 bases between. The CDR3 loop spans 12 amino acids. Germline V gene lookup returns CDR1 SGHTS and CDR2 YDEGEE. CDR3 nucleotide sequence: TGTGCCAGCAGCGTCCGGACTCGGGAGCTGTTTTTT. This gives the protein CASSVRTRELFF.

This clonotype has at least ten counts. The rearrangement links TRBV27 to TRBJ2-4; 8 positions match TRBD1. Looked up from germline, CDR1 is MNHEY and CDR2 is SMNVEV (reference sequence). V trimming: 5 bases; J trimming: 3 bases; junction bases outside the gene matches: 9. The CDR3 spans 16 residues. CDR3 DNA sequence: TGTGCCAGCAGTCCACGGACAGGGCATGACAAAAACATTCAGTACTTC. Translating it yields CASSPRTGHDKNIQYF.